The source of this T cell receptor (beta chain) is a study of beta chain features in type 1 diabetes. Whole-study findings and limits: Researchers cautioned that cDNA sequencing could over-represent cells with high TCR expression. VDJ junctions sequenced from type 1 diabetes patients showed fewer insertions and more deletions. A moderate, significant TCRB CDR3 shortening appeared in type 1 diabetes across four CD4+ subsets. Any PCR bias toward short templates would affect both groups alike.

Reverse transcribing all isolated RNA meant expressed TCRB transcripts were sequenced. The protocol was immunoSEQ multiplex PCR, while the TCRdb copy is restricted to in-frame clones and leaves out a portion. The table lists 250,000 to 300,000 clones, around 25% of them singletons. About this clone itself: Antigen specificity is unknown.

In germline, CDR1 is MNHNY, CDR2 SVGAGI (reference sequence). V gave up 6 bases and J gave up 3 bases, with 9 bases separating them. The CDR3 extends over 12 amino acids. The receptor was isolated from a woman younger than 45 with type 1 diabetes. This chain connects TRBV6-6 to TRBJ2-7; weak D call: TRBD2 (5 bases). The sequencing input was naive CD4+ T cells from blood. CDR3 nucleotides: TGTGCCAGCAGCGGCACTAGCTACGAGCAGTACTTC. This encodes CASSGTSYEQYF.